A single sample is the source of the 19 T cell receptor beta chains below, sequenced in a study of T cell changes during pregnancy in multiple sclerosis. Clones were read by immunoSEQ multiplex PCR, and TCRdb kept only the in-frame ones, dropping some. The sample comprises about 42,000 clones, approximately 80% of which are singletons, and approximately 0.64% rests with the top ten. The sample consisted of CD4+ T cells from peripheral blood mononuclear cells, taken before pregnancy. The origin of the receptors is a female donor with multiple sclerosis, enrolled in a pregnancy study.

The chain combines TRBV25-1 with TRBJ2-4, with D possibly TRBD2 on 5 matching bases. Trimming pared 3 bases from V and 0 bases from J, leaving 9 bases between. Germline-derived CDR1 and CDR2 are MGHDK and SYGVNS. This CDR3 spans 15 amino acids. The CDR3 region is CASSDYGLAKNIQYF. CDR3 DNA: TGTGCCAGCAGTGATTATGGACTAGCCAAAAACATTCAGTACTTC.

This clone appeared once. The chain couples TRBV5-1 to TRBJ2-3; 9 positions match TRBD1. CDR1 SGHRS and CDR2 YFSETQ come from the germline V gene. This CDR3 has 15 residues. The V gene end was trimmed by 4 bases and the J gene end by 3 bases; junction bases not matched to a gene: 6. The CDR3 region has the DNA TGCGCCAGCAGCGATCCGGGACAGGGAACAGATACGCAGTATTTT. This gives the protein CASSDPGQGTDTQYF. Based on the CDR3 plus reference TRBV5-1 and TRBJ2-3, the full variable domain is KAGVTQTPRYLIKTRGQQVTLSCSPISGHRSVSWYQQTPGQGLQFLFEYFSETQRNKGNFPGRFSGRQFSNSRSEMNVSTLELGDSALYLCASSDPGQGTDTQYFGPGTRLTVL.

This chain joins TRBV18 and TRBJ1-3; TRBD1 agrees at 8 bases. V gave up 2 bases and J gave up 0 bases; unmatched junction bases: 9. The CDR3 is 18 amino acids. CDR1 KGHSH and CDR2 LQKENI come from the germline V gene. CDR3 coding DNA: TGTGCCAGCTCACCAACGGGACAGGACTACCACTCTGGAAACACCATATATTTT. It translates to CASSPTGQDYHSGNTIYF.

This clone was counted once. The chain uses TRBV11-1 and TRBJ2-1; maybe TRBD2 (5 bases). CDR3 length equals 12 residues. Trimming took off 6 bases at V and 9 bases at J, with 12 bases between the two ends. CDR1 is SGHAT, CDR2 FQDESV, per germline (reference sequence). DNA of the CDR3: TGTGCCAGCAGATTAACGGGGAGTGAGCAGTTCTTC. It is translated as CASRLTGSEQFF.

The genes are TRBV19 and TRBJ2-1, with a tentative D call TRBD1 (6 bases). The CDR3 is 14 amino acids. CDR1 and CDR2 from the germline V gene are LNHDA and SQIVND (reference sequence). Trimming cost V 3 bases and J 5 bases, with 11 bases left between them. The CDR3 loop is CASSIFQGNNEQFF. CDR3 DNA sequence: TGTGCCAGTAGTATTTTTCAGGGGAACAATGAGCAGTTCTTC.

The chain carries TRBV25-1 and TRBJ2-3; 9 bases line up with TRBD2. This CDR3 comprises 16 residues. Germline values: CDR1 MGHDK, CDR2 SYGVNS. J gave up 2 bases and V 1 base, and 4 bases lay outside the gene matches. The CDR3 is CASSELASGDTDTQYF. CDR3 coding DNA: TGTGCCAGCAGTGAATTGGCTAGCGGGGACACAGATACGCAGTATTTT.

V is TRBV11-1 and J is TRBJ2-2, with a tentative D call TRBD2 (5 bases). Germline values: CDR1 SGHAT, CDR2 FQDESV (reference sequence). The CDR3 is 14 residues long. The V gene lost 0 bases and the J gene lost 7 bases, with 9 bases spanning the gap. The CDR3 DNA reads as TGTGCCAGCAGCTTAGCTGACGGGGTCGGGGAGCTGTTTTTT. It codes for CASSLADGVGELFF.

The genes are TRBV18 and TRBJ2-6; 10 bases fit TRBD2. Germline V CDR1 and CDR2: KGHSH, LQKENI. After removal of 6 bases from V and 0 bases from J, the junction contained 5 bases not matched to a gene. The CDR3 is made up of 17 amino acids. CDR3 amino acids: CASSPSGGVSGANVLTF. The CDR3 DNA reads as TGTGCCAGCTCCCCGAGCGGGGGGGTCTCTGGGGCCAACGTCCTGACTTTC.

The table lists this clone with a count of one. The chain recombines TRBV2 with TRBJ2-1; possibly TRBD2 for D (5 bases). Germline V lookup: CDR1 SNHLY, CDR2 FYNNEI. The length of the CDR3 is 16 residues. The ends were cut back, 8 bases at V and 2 bases at J, with 19 bases in the middle. CDR3 DNA sequence: TGTGCCAGCCAAGAGGGTAAATCTCTCCCCTACAATGAGCAGTTCTTC. Translated, it gives CASQEGKSLPYNEQFF.

Here the CDR3 reads CASSLAGGGTSTDTQYF. The CDR3 DNA is TGTGCCAGCAGCTTGGCCGGGGGGGGAACTAGCACAGATACGCAGTATTTT. This sequence joins TRBV11-1 and TRBJ2-3, with 8 positions matching TRBD2. Germline-derived CDR1 and CDR2 are SGHAT and FQDESV (reference sequence). CDR3 size: 17 residues. Germline trimming cut 3 bases from V and 0 bases from J; bases unmatched to any gene: 8.

This clone was observed a single time. This chain uses TRBV7-2 with TRBJ2-7; possible D gene TRBD2, 6 bases. The CDR3 loop spans 14 amino acids. CDR1 SGHTA and CDR2 FQGNSA come from the germline V gene. Deletions cut 1 base from V and 4 bases from J, with 11 bases between. The CDR3 loop is CASSLDPGRYEQYF. The CDR3 DNA is TGTGCCAGCAGCTTAGATCCAGGGAGGTACGAGCAGTACTTC. Full variable domain (missing parts from reference TRBV7-2 and TRBJ2-7): GAGVSQSPSNKVTEKGKDVELRCDPISGHTALYWYRQSLGQGLEFLIYFQGNSAPDKSGLPSDRFSAERTGGSVSTLTIQRTQQEDSAVYLCASSLDPGRYEQYFGPGTRLTVT.

The chain uses TRBV5-1 and TRBJ2-1; 8 bases are shared with TRBD2. J was trimmed by 4 bases and V by 0 bases; bases with no gene match: 9. CDR3 length equals 17 residues. Germline V CDR1 and CDR2: SGHRS, YFSETQ. As DNA, the CDR3 is TGCGCCAGCAGCTTGGCCAACATTGCGGGAGGATACAATGAGCAGTTCTTC. Its translation: CASSLANIAGGYNEQFF.

This clone was picked up one time. This chain uses TRBV2 with TRBJ1-4; D is unresolved. Germline CDR1 SNHLY, CDR2 FYNNEI. This CDR3 is 15 amino acids long. Trimming cost V 2 bases and J 2 bases, with 9 bases left between them. CDR3 DNA sequence: TGTGCCAGCAGTGAACTCTGGGCGACTAATGAAAAACTGTTTTTT. It yields the protein CASSELWATNEKLFF.

This sequence joins TRBV6-1 and TRBJ1-1; tentatively, D is TRBD1 (5 bases). Trimming took 6 bases from V and 1 from J, leaving 9 bases between them. The CDR3 has 13 residues. The germline V gene encodes CDR1 MNHNS and CDR2 SASEGT. The DNA for the CDR3 is TGTGCCAGCAGGGGGCTATCGAACACTGAAGCTTTCTTT. Protein sequence: CASRGLSNTEAFF.

The chain joins TRBV11-2 to TRBJ2-1; 9 nucleotides align to TRBD2. Losses at the gene ends were 5 bases for V and 8 bases for J; bases not matched to a gene: 10. This CDR3 is built from 15 residues. Germline V CDR1 and CDR2: SGHAT, FQNNGV. CDR3 bases: TGTGCCAGCAGCCCCAGACTAGCGGCTCTCTATGAGCAGTTCTTC. Its protein product is CASSPRLAALYEQFF.

This clone was seen a handful of times. The chain links TRBV6-1 to TRBJ1-4; D uncertain. V shed 6 bases and J shed 0 bases, with 8 bases lying between them. This CDR3 has 14 residues. CDR1 and CDR2 (germline): MNHNS, SASEGT. The CDR3 loop is CASSFLTTNEKLFF. The CDR3 DNA reads TGTGCCAGCAGCTTCTTAACAACTAATGAAAAACTGTTTTTT.

V gene TRBV30 combines with J gene TRBJ2-3, with D possibly TRBD1 on 5 matching bases. The V and J ends lost 3 bases and 6 bases respectively, with 10 bases between them. Germline-derived CDR1 and CDR2 are GTSNPN and SVGIG (reference sequence). This CDR3 comprises 12 residues. The CDR3 nucleotides are TGTGCCTGGAGACCCTCAGGGGATACGCAGTATTTT. Amino acids: CAWRPSGDTQYF.

The gene calls are TRBV10-3 and TRBJ2-5; the match to TRBD2 covers 9 bases. The CDR3 length is 13 residues. Germline values: CDR1 ENHRY, CDR2 SYGVKD. The J segment lost 5 bases and the V segment lost 7 bases, leaving 5 bases of the junction unmatched. CDR3 nucleotides: TGTGCCATCACTGCGGGAGGGCGTGAGACCCAGTACTTC. Translating it yields CAITAGGRETQYF.

V is TRBV2 and J is TRBJ1-1, with 11 bases matching TRBD1. This CDR3 contains 15 residues. V shed 3 bases, J shed 4 bases, and the junction held 4 bases outside the gene matches. The germline V gene has CDR1 SNHLY and CDR2 FYNNEI. The CDR3 loop reads CASSEPGQGVTEAFF. CDR3 nucleotide sequence: TGTGCCAGCAGTGAGCCGGGACAGGGGGTCACTGAAGCTTTCTTT.